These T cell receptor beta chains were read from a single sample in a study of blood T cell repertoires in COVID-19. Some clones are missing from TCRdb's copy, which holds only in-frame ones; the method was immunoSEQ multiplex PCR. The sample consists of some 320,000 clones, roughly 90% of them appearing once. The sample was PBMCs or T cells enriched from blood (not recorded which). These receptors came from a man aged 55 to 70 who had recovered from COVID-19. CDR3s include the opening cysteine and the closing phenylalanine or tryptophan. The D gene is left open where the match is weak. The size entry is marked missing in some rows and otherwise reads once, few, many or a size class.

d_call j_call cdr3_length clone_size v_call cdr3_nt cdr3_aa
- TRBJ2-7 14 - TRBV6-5 TGTGCCAGCAGGGCCACGGGAACCCGTCGGGAGCAGTACTTC CASRATGTRREQYF
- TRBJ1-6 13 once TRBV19 TGTGCCAGTAGTATAGAGTGGATAGGGGCCCTCCACTTT CASSIEWIGALHF
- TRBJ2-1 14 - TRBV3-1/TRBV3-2 TGTGCCAGCAGCCAAGCGGGATTCTACAATGAGCAGTTCTTC CASSQAGFYNEQFF
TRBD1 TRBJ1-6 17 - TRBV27 TGTGCCAGCAGGCCCATCGGGACAGGGGCTAATAATTCACCCCTCCACTTT CASRPIGTGANNSPLHF
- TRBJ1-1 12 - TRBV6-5 TGTGCCAGCAGAGACAGTAACACTGAAGCTTTCTTT CASRDSNTEAFF
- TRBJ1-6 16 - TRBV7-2 TGTGCCAGCAGCGGGGATGGGAGCTCCTATAATTCACCCCTCCACTTT CASSGDGSSYNSPLHF
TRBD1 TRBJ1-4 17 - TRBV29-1 TGCAGCGTTGAGGGGACAGGGAAGGATCAGGGGGATGAAAAACTGTTTTTT CSVEGTGKDQGDEKLFF
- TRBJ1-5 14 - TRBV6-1 TGTGCCAGCAGTGAAGTTCCAGGGGCACAGCCCCAGCATTTT CASSEVPGAQPQHF
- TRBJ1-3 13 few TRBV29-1 TGCAGCGTTGCCTCGAGCTCTGGAAACACCATATATTTT CSVASSSGNTIYF
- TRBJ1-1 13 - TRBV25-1 TGTGCCAGCAGTGAAGGTCGGGGGACTGAAGCTTTCTTT CASSEGRGTEAFF
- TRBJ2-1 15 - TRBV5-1 TGCGCCAGCAGCTTGACGAGAAGTGGTCGGGTTGAGCAGTTCTTC CASSLTRSGRVEQFF
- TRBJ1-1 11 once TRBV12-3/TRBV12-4 TGTGCCAGCACTCAGATAACGGAAGCTTTCTTT CASTQITEAFF
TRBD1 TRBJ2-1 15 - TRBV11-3 TGTGCCAGCAGCTTGTGGGACAGGGGAGGGAATGAGCAGTTCTTC CASSLWDRGGNEQFF
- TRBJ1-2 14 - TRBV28 TGTGCCAGCAGCCCTTTTCAGGTCAGCGGCGGCTACACCTTC CASSPFQVSGGYTF
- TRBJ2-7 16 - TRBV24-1 TGTGCCACCAGTCCAAGATTCAGGGTAGCCTCCTACGAGCAGTACTTC CATSPRFRVASYEQYF
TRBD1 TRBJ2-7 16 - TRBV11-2 TGTGCCAGCAGCCCACTATCCGGGACAGGGGGCGGCGAGCAGTACTTC CASSPLSGTGGGEQYF
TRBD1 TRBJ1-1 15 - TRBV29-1 TGCAGCGTCAGGACAGGGACGGTGTCGAGAACTGAAGCTTTCTTT CSVRTGTVSRTEAFF
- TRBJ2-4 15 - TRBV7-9 TGTGCCAGCAGCTTAGCGGCCCTAGCCAAAAACATTCAGTACTTC CASSLAALAKNIQYF
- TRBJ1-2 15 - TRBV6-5 TGTGCCAGCAGTCGTAGTCAGGGGTGGGGCTATGGCTACACCTTC CASSRSQGWGYGYTF
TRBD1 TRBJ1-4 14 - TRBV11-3 TGTGCCAGCAGCCCAGACAGGGTCGCGGAAAAACTGTTTTTT CASSPDRVAEKLFF
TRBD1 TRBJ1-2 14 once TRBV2 TGTGCCAGCAGTGGGACAGGCCGGACCTATGGCTACACCTTC CASSGTGRTYGYTF
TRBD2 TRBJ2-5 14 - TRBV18 TGTGCCAGCTCACTCTTCGGGGGGAAAGAGACCCAGTACTTC CASSLFGGKETQYF
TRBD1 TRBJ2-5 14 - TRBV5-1 TGCGCCAGCAGCTTGGGACAGGGGGCTGAGACCCAGTACTTC CASSLGQGAETQYF
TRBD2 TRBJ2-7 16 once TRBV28 TGTGCCAGCAGGGCAGGGGCGGTAGCGGGATTTTACGAGCAGTACTTC CASRAGAVAGFYEQYF
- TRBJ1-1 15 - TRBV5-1 TGCGCCAGCAGCTCAGGGTCTGGGGCGGACACTGAAGCTTTCTTT CASSSGSGADTEAFF
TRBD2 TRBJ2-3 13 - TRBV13 TGTGCCAGCAGCGAACTAGCGGGAGAGACGCAGTATTTT CASSELAGETQYF
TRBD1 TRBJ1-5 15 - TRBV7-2 TGTGCCAGCAGTCCGTCGGACAGGGGGTATCAGCCCCAGCATTTT CASSPSDRGYQPQHF
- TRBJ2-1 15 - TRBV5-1 TGCGCCAGCAGCGGCATCCGGGACTCCTACAATGAGCAGTTCTTC CASSGIRDSYNEQFF
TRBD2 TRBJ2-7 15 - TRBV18 TGTGCCAGCTCTCCAGGGGCGGGAGGGGTCTACGAGCAGTACTTC CASSPGAGGVYEQYF
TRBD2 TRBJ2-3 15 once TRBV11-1 TGTGCCAGCAGCTTTAGCGGGCTGAGCACAGATACGCAGTATTTT CASSFSGLSTDTQYF
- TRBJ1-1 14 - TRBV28 TGTGCCAGCAGTAGGGGTTCGGTGTCCACTGAAGCTTTCTTT CASSRGSVSTEAFF
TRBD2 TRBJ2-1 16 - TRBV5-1 TGCGCCAGCAGCTTGCCTAGCGGGGCATCCTACAATGAGCAGTTCTTC CASSLPSGASYNEQFF
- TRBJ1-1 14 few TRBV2 TGTGCCAGCAGGGGGGGTTTGGGGAACACTGAAGCTTTCTTT CASRGGLGNTEAFF
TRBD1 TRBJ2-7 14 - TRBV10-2 TGCGCCAGCAGTTGGACAGGGACGCCCGTCGAGCAGTACTTC CASSWTGTPVEQYF
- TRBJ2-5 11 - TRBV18 TGTGCCAGCTCATCACAAGAGACCCAGTACTTC CASSSQETQYF
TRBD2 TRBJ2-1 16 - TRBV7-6 TGTGCCAGCAGCTTAGTGGGGGTAGCGGGGTGGGGTGAGCAGTTCTTC CASSLVGVAGWGEQFF
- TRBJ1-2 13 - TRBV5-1 TGCGCCAGCAGCACCGACGATGCGGGTGGCTACACCTTC CASSTDDAGGYTF
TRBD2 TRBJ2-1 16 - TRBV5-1 TGCGCCAGCAGCTTGGCCTCTAGCGGGACCTACAATGAGCAGTTCTTC CASSLASSGTYNEQFF
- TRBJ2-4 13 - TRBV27 TGTGCCAGCAGTTTGGGGCAGGGTTACATTCAGTACTTC CASSLGQGYIQYF
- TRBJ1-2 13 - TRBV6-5 TGTGCCAGCAGTTACTCCCTCGACTATGGCTACACCTTC CASSYSLDYGYTF
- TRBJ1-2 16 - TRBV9 TGTGCCAGCAGCGTAGCGTCCGGCAGGGGTAACTATGGCTACACCTTC CASSVASGRGNYGYTF
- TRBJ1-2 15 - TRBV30 TGTGCCTGGAGTGTACGGGTATCAGGGGCAAGGGGCTACACCTTC CAWSVRVSGARGYTF
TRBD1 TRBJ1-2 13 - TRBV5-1 TGCGCCAGCAGCTTGTGGACAGGGAGTTTAGACACCTTC CASSLWTGSLDTF
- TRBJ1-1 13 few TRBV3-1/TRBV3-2 TGTGCCAGCAGCCAAGGAGCCCAGGGTGCGGCTTTCTTT CASSQGAQGAAFF
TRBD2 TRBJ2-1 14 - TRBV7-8 TGTGCCAGCAGAAGGACTAGCGGGGGGAATGAGCAGTTCTTC CASRRTSGGNEQFF